The rows below give T cell receptor beta chains drawn from one sample of a study of a mutant IDH1 vaccine in newly diagnosed glioma. Clones were read by immunoSEQ multiplex PCR, and TCRdb kept only the in-frame ones, dropping some. This table holds about 92,000 clones, about four fifths found once. The starting material was PBMCs, obtained from a glioma patient treated with radiotherapy, temozolomide or both. All receptors come from a woman in her forties or fifties with glioma. The CDR3 runs from the conserved cysteine through the conserved F or W.

V gene	CDR3 length	J gene	CDR3 protein
TRBV6-6	14	TRBJ2-7	CASSYGGTDYEQYF
TRBV27	16	TRBJ2-7	CASSGSRGARSYEQYF
TRBV6-5	15	TRBJ2-2	CASSYGGVNTGELFF
TRBV5-4	13	TRBJ1-6	CASSLAGLLVLHF
TRBV18	13	TRBJ1-1	CASSQGENTEAFF
TRBV27	14	TRBJ1-1	CASSIGQGHTEAFF
TRBV5-6	15	TRBJ2-5	CASSLEQGPQETQYF
TRBV7-9	14	TRBJ1-1	CASSVLQANTEAFF
TRBV10-1	13	TRBJ1-1	CASSGSTNTEAFF
TRBV15	16	TRBJ2-7	CATSSKTGGSVGEQYF
TRBV9	16	TRBJ2-7	CASSVVTSPQPYEQYF
TRBV5-4	16	TRBJ2-7	CASSSHMGGSSYEQYF
TRBV28	12	TRBJ1-1	CAIGGTGTEAFF
TRBV5-1	13	TRBJ1-1	CASSLHEYTEAFF
TRBV10-1	13	TRBJ1-2	CASSRDGGDGYTF
TRBV7-2	16	TRBJ1-2	CASSLPPGQGHYGYTF
TRBV6-1	14	TRBJ1-1	CAASSGGQGSEAFF
TRBV7-2	14	TRBJ2-7	CASSLARGAYEQYF
TRBV15	15	TRBJ2-7	CATSRARVLSYEQYF
TRBV18	16	TRBJ1-2	CASSPANDRRNYGYTF
TRBV5-4	15	TRBJ2-1	CASSLASGGYNEQFF
TRBV19	13	TRBJ1-1	CASSGQGEAEAFF
TRBV5-1	12	TRBJ1-1	CASSVTGTSAFF
TRBV4-3	13	TRBJ2-1	CASSQDLGHEQFF
TRBV6-6	11	TRBJ1-1	CATLLGGEAFF
TRBV5-1	14	TRBJ2-3	CASSAGGPTDTQYF
TRBV7-7	15	TRBJ2-5	CASSLSPGFQETQYF
TRBV5-1	13	TRBJ1-1	CASSLGAGAEAFF
TRBV2	13	TRBJ1-1	CASSDDRGTEAFF
TRBV5-4	16	TRBJ1-3	CASSLTGPTSGNTIYF
TRBV5-1	13	TRBJ1-6	CASSGEADSPLHF
TRBV28	16	TRBJ1-2	CASSLGGDVFQRGYTF
TRBV5-5	20	TRBJ1-3	CASSRTGLGARMSSGNTIYF
TRBV5-1	15	TRBJ1-1	CASRSGREDLLGDFF
TRBV19	14	TRBJ2-7	CASSIVSTGDEQYF
TRBV5-5	13	TRBJ1-6	CASSRGADSPLHF
TRBV30	14	TRBJ1-4	CAWRLRLSSEKLFF
TRBV5-4	13	TRBJ1-2	CASSFDTGQGYTF
TRBV30	11	TRBJ2-7	CAWGKSYEQYF
TRBV7-2	16	TRBJ2-7	CASSSRQRVGPYEQYF
TRBV19	15	TRBJ2-5	CASSTDSPVQETQYF
TRBV7-2	12	TRBJ1-1	CASSLRVTEAFF
TRBV6-6	16	TRBJ2-1	CASSSGAGALYNEQFF